This TCR beta chain derives from a study of CD8+ T cells in alopecia areata. Study-level findings and limits: Many expanded lesional clones persisted during tofacitinib (in both scalp and blood).

Specified treatment: oral pan-JAK inhibitor, 5-10 mg twice daily. As to this clone: Its antigen is as yet unknown.

Reverse transcribed after extraction, RNA yielded cDNA as the sequencing template. Here immunoSEQ multiplex PCR was the method, and the copy in TCRdb shows in-frame clones only, minus some. The table has 150,000 to 200,000 clones, roughly three fifths seen once. V shed 0 bases and J shed 4 bases, with 12 bases lying between them. Germline CDR1 and CDR2: SGHTA and FQGNSA. There are 15 residues in the CDR3. V is TRBV7-2 and J is TRBJ2-5; D gene ambiguous. The material sequenced was CD4+ T cells sorted from blood, taken between weeks 49 and 50, from a patient treated with tofacitinib. This TCR came from a human donor with alopecia areata. The CDR3 loop reads CASSLASGVGETQYF. The CDR3 region has the DNA TGTGCCAGCAGCTTAGCGTCTGGAGTTGGAGAGACCCAGTACTTC.